This entry describes one T cell receptor (beta chain). This sample was included in a study of CD8 T cells in Susac syndrome. V was trimmed by 3 bases and J by 2 bases, leaving 19 bases between them. The CDR3 covers 17 residues. From germline, CDR1 is MDHEN and CDR2 SYDVKM. Reverse transcription of about 0.5 to 1 ug RNA used random hexamers. MiXCR, run by TCRdb on the immunoSEQ multiplex PCR reads, gives a single entry per CDR3 protein. The table records 400,000 or so distinct CDR3 sequences, 85% to 90% of them present only once. V and J are TRBV28 and TRBJ1-2; D remains ambiguous. The origin of this receptor is a human donor with multiple sclerosis. Sequenced: CD8+ T cells from PBMCs. CDR3 region: CASSFYRQFSQNYGYTF. The CDR3 DNA is TGTGCCAGCAGTTTCTATCGCCAGTTTTCGCAAAACTATGGCTACACCTTC.